This TCR beta chain was recovered during a study of identifying expanded T cells in peripheral blood. Generated by immunoSEQ multiplex PCR, the TCRdb table keeps only in-frame clones and is missing some. The sample carries some 97,000 clones, 88% recorded once. The germline gives CDR1 MNHNS, CDR2 SASEGT. With V trimmed by 10 bases and J by 0 bases, 5 bases remained unmatched. The CDR3 is made up of 14 amino acids. Healthy donors had no documented immune events, such as infections, while sampled. Sequenced material: blood. The rearrangement uses TRBV6-1 and TRBJ2-3, with TRBD2 matching 9 bases. This receptor was identified in a person aged 18 to 70 in good health. CDR3 in amino acids: CAIPGTSSTDTQYF. In nucleotides, the CDR3 is TGTGCCATTCCCGGGACTAGCAGCACAGATACGCAGTATTTT.